The TCR beta chain described here comes from a study of blood T cell repertoires in COVID-19. Study as a whole: Acute and convalescent COVID-19 samples came from the United States, Italy and Spain. T cells, B-cell-depleted T cells, or PBMCs supplied cDNA or gDNA.

The method was immunoSEQ multiplex PCR; TCRdb's version includes in-frame clones alone and lacks a portion of them. This sample carries a few hundred thousand clones, almost 90% of them seen once, and the ten largest clones take 1.3% to 1.5%. Germline values: CDR1 SQVTM, CDR2 ANQGSEA. V was pared by 0 bases and J by 10 bases, with 18 bases between. The CDR3 length is 14 residues. This TCR derives from a man older than 75 with acute or convalescent COVID-19. The sequencing sample was made of peripheral blood. The gene calls are TRBV29-1 and TRBJ1-1; D is uncertain. DNA for the CDR3: TGCAGCGTTGAAGAGGTTCGGGGTAAACAGTTAGCTTTCTTT. Protein product: CSVEEVRGKQLAFF.